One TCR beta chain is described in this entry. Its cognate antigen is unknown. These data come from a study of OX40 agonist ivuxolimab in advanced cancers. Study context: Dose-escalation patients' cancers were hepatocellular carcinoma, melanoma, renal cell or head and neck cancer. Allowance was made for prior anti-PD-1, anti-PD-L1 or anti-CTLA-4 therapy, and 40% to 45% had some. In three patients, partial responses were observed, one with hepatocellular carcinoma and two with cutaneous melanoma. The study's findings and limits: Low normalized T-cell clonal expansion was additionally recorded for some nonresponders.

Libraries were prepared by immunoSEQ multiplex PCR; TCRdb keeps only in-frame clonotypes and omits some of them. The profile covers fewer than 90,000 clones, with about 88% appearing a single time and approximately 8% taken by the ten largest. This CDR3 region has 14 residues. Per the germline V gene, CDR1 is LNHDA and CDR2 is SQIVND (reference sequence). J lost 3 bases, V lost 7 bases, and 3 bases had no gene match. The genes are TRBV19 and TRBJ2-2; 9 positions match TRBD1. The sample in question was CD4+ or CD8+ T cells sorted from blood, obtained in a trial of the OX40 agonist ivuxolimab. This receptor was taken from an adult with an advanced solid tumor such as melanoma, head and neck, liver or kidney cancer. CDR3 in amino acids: CASNRGQYTGELFF. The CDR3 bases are TGTGCCAGTAACAGGGGGCAGTACACCGGGGAGCTGTTTTTT.